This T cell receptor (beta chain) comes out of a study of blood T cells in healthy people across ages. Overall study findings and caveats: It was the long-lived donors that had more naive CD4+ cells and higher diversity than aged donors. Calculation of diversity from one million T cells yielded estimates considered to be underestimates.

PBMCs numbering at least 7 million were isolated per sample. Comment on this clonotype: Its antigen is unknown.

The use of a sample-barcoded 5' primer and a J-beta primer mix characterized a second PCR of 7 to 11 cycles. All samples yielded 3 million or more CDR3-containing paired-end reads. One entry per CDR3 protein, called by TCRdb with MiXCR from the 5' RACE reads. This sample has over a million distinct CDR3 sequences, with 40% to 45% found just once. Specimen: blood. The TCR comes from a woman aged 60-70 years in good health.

The CDR3 coding sequence is TGTGCCATCAGTGAGCCCTCCAAGGGCCCCAGCAATCAGCCCCAGCATTTT. It codes for CAISEPSKGPSNQPQHF. The chain links TRBV10-3 to TRBJ1-5; no reliable D call. The CDR3 extends over 17 amino acids. The V and J ends lost 2 bases and 1 base respectively, with 15 bases between them. Germline V gives CDR1 ENHRY, CDR2 SYGVKD.